The clone carrying this T cell receptor (beta chain) has a handful of counts. These data come from a study of blood T cell repertoires in COVID-19. The overall study: Sites across the United States, Italy and Spain contributed samples from acute and convalescent COVID-19. PBMCs, B-cell-depleted T cells, or T cells were the source of the cDNA or gDNA that made up the material.

Per the study methods: Researchers report that nucleated cell counts were estimated from reference gene primer amplification. Some clones are missing from TCRdb's copy, which holds only in-frame ones; the method was immunoSEQ multiplex PCR. V, J and clone size are taken as reported in that table, and D and trimming were inferred from the DNA itself. The table shows 15,000 to 20,000 clones, with 70% to 85% occurring only once. Germline CDR1 MNHEY, CDR2 SMNVEV (reference sequence). Trimming cost V 1 base and J 4 bases, with 13 bases left between them. The CDR3 is 15 residues long. The receptor comes from a human donor in a cohort sampled during active COVID-19. What was sequenced was peripheral blood. J is TRBJ1-2 and V is TRBV27, with D unclear. The CDR3 sequence: CASSLFGGPSYGYTF. As DNA, the CDR3 is TGTGCCAGCAGTTTATTCGGAGGCCCCTCCTATGGCTACACCTTC.